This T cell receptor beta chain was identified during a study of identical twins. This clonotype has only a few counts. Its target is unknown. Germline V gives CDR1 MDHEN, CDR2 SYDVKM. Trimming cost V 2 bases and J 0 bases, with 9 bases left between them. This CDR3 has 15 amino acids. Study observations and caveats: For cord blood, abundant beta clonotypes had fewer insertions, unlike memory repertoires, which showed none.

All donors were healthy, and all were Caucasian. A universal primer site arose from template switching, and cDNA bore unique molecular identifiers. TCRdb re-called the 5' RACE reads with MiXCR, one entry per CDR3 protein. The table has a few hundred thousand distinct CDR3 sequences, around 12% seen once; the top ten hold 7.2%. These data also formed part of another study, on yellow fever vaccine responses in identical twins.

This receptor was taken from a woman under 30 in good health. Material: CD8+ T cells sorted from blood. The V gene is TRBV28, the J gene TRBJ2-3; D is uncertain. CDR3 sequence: CASSLDTPSTDTQYF. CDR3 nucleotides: TGTGCCAGCAGTTTAGACACACCTAGCACAGATACGCAGTATTTT.